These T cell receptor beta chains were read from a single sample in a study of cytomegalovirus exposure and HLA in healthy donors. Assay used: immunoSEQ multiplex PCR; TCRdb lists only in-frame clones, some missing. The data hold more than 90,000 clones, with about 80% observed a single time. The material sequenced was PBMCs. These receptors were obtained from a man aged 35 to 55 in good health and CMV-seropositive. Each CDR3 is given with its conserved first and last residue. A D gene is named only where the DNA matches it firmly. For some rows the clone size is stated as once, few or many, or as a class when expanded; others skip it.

cdr3_aa: CASSLGTGEVYEQYF
cdr3_nt: TGTGCCAGCAGCCTGGGGACAGGGGAGGTCTACGAGCAGTACTTC
d_call: TRBD1
v_call: TRBV7-2
clone_size: .
j_call: TRBJ2-7

cdr3_aa: CASSSAGTGTNEQYF
cdr3_nt: TGTGCCAGCAGTTCCGCCGGGACAGGGACCAACGAGCAGTACTTC
d_call: TRBD1
v_call: TRBV28
clone_size: .
j_call: TRBJ2-7

cdr3_aa: CASSEVGADGYTF
cdr3_nt: TGTGCCAGCAGTGAAGTGGGGGCGGATGGCTACACCTTC
d_call: .
v_call: TRBV6-1
clone_size: .
j_call: TRBJ1-2

cdr3_aa: CASSPARIQETQYF
cdr3_nt: TGTGCCAGCTCACCCGCCAGAATTCAAGAGACCCAGTACTTC
d_call: .
v_call: TRBV18
clone_size: once
j_call: TRBJ2-5

cdr3_aa: CASSALTGSDEKLFF
cdr3_nt: TGTGCCAGCAGCGCTTTGACAGGGAGTGATGAAAAACTGTTTTTT
d_call: TRBD1
v_call: TRBV7-9
clone_size: .
j_call: TRBJ1-4

cdr3_aa: CASSLGGLAGDEQYF
cdr3_nt: TGTGCCAGCAGCTTAGGTGGGCTAGCGGGAGACGAGCAGTACTTC
d_call: TRBD2
v_call: TRBV11-2
clone_size: .
j_call: TRBJ2-7

cdr3_aa: CASSLIPGQEAFF
cdr3_nt: TGTGCCAGCAGCCTAATCCCGGGACAGGAAGCTTTCTTT
d_call: TRBD1
v_call: TRBV14
clone_size: few
j_call: TRBJ1-1

cdr3_aa: CASSIQGGYEQYF
cdr3_nt: TGTGCCAGTAGCATACAGGGGGGCTACGAGCAGTACTTC
d_call: TRBD1
v_call: TRBV19
clone_size: .
j_call: TRBJ2-7

cdr3_aa: CASSPDSSGNTIYF
cdr3_nt: TGTGCCAGCAGCCCGGACAGCTCTGGAAACACCATATATTTT
d_call: .
v_call: TRBV7-9
clone_size: .
j_call: TRBJ1-3

cdr3_aa: CATSGGGASGYTF
cdr3_nt: TGTGCCACGTCTGGGGGGGGCGCGTCTGGCTACACCTTC
d_call: .
v_call: TRBV28
clone_size: few
j_call: TRBJ1-2

cdr3_aa: CASSLDLRGQAFF
cdr3_nt: TGTGCCAGCAGCTTAGACCTCAGGGGGCAAGCTTTCTTT
d_call: TRBD1
v_call: TRBV11-3
clone_size: .
j_call: TRBJ1-1

cdr3_aa: CAIENTGELFF
cdr3_nt: TGTGCCATAGAGAACACCGGGGAGCTGTTTTTT
d_call: .
v_call: TRBV7-9
clone_size: .
j_call: TRBJ2-2

cdr3_aa: CASSRWDRGSETQYF
cdr3_nt: TGTGCCAGCAGCCGCTGGGACAGGGGGTCTGAGACCCAGTACTTC
d_call: TRBD1
v_call: TRBV7-6
clone_size: .
j_call: TRBJ2-5

cdr3_aa: CASGDRGPQSQHF
cdr3_nt: TGTGCCAGTGGGGACAGGGGGCCTCAGTCCCAGCATTTT
d_call: TRBD1
v_call: TRBV19
clone_size: .
j_call: TRBJ1-5

cdr3_aa: CASSPGQVAGELFF
cdr3_nt: TGCGCCAGCAGCCCCGGACAGGTCGCCGGGGAGCTGTTTTTT
d_call: TRBD1
v_call: TRBV5-1
clone_size: few
j_call: TRBJ2-2

cdr3_aa: CASSYGPTEAFF
cdr3_nt: TGTGCCAGCAGTTACGGGCCTACTGAAGCTTTCTTT
d_call: .
v_call: TRBV6-5
clone_size: .
j_call: TRBJ1-1

cdr3_aa: CASSQSVGGGGDGYTF
cdr3_nt: TGCGCCAGCAGCCAATCGGTCGGGGGTGGCGGTGATGGCTACACCTTC
d_call: .
v_call: TRBV4-1
clone_size: .
j_call: TRBJ1-2

cdr3_aa: CASRMGGRDEQFF
cdr3_nt: TGCGCCAGCAGGATGGGGGGGAGGGATGAGCAGTTCTTC
d_call: TRBD2
v_call: TRBV5-1
clone_size: once
j_call: TRBJ2-1

cdr3_aa: CASSDDRESSYNEQFF
cdr3_nt: TGTGCCAGCAGCGACGACAGGGAAAGCTCCTACAATGAGCAGTTCTTC
d_call: TRBD1
v_call: TRBV9
clone_size: once
j_call: TRBJ2-1

cdr3_aa: CASSQEPPGGGGNYEQYF
cdr3_nt: TGCGCCAGCAGCCAAGAGCCTCCCGGGGGGGGTGGGAACTACGAGCAGTACTTC
d_call: TRBD2
v_call: TRBV4-3
clone_size: .
j_call: TRBJ2-7

cdr3_aa: CASSSMDRGLDSNQPQHF
cdr3_nt: TGTGCCAGTAGTAGTATGGACAGGGGGCTTGATAGCAATCAGCCCCAGCATTTT
d_call: TRBD1
v_call: TRBV19
clone_size: .
j_call: TRBJ1-5

cdr3_aa: CASSPAVAVSYEQYF
cdr3_nt: TGTGCCAGCAGCCCGGCGGTAGCGGTCTCCTACGAGCAGTACTTC
d_call: .
v_call: TRBV27
clone_size: .
j_call: TRBJ2-7

cdr3_aa: CASSSTGGAGETQYF
cdr3_nt: TGTGCTAGCAGCTCGACCGGGGGGGCGGGGGAGACCCAGTACTTC
d_call: TRBD2
v_call: TRBV7-7
clone_size: .
j_call: TRBJ2-5

cdr3_aa: CASSLEELAAEAKNIQYF
cdr3_nt: TGTGCCAGCAGCTTAGAGGAGCTAGCGGCGGAAGCCAAAAACATTCAGTACTTC
d_call: TRBD2
v_call: TRBV11-2
clone_size: few
j_call: TRBJ2-4

cdr3_aa: CASSSLYEQYF
cdr3_nt: TGTGCCAGCAGTTCCCTCTACGAGCAGTACTTC
d_call: .
v_call: TRBV28
clone_size: .
j_call: TRBJ2-7

cdr3_aa: CASSLALLAGGPYNEQFF
cdr3_nt: TGTGCCAGCAGCTTAGCCCTACTGGCGGGGGGGCCCTACAATGAGCAGTTCTTC
d_call: TRBD2
v_call: TRBV7-8
clone_size: .
j_call: TRBJ2-1

cdr3_aa: CASSRQGLAGVSYNEQFF
cdr3_nt: TGTGCCAGTAGTAGACAGGGTTTAGCGGGGGTGTCCTACAATGAGCAGTTCTTC
d_call: TRBD2
v_call: TRBV19
clone_size: .
j_call: TRBJ2-1

cdr3_aa: CASRRTGQETQYF
cdr3_nt: TGTGCCAGCAGGAGGACAGGTCAAGAGACCCAGTACTTC
d_call: TRBD1
v_call: TRBV27
clone_size: .
j_call: TRBJ2-5

cdr3_aa: CASSPSGREQFF
cdr3_nt: TGTGCCAGCAGCCCTAGCGGGCGTGAGCAGTTCTTC
d_call: TRBD2
v_call: TRBV6-6
clone_size: .
j_call: TRBJ2-1

cdr3_aa: CASSTGTSVYEQYF
cdr3_nt: TGTGCCAGCAGTACCGGGACTAGCGTCTACGAGCAGTACTTC
d_call: TRBD2
v_call: TRBV6-1
clone_size: .
j_call: TRBJ2-7